The present TCR beta chain was sequenced within a study of cytomegalovirus exposure and HLA in healthy donors. The CDR3 is 16 residues long. The J segment lost 0 bases and the V segment lost 3 bases, leaving 9 bases of the junction unmatched. Germline CDR1 SGHRS, CDR2 YFSETQ. 60 Vbeta and 13 Jbeta primers were used in PCR. TCRdb's table, derived via immunoSEQ multiplex PCR, lists solely in-frame clones and lacks some. This table holds around 150,000 clones. The chain is built from TRBV5-1 and TRBJ2-7; 7 bases are a match to TRBD2. This sequence was found in a man between 40 and 49 years old in good health and CMV-seronegative. The sample consisted of PBMCs. Here the CDR3 DNA reads TGCGCCAGCAGCTCGACCCTGCGGGAGAGCTCCTACGAGCAGTACTTC. As protein: CASSSTLRESSYEQYF.